This paragraph covers one TCR beta chain sequence. The sample originates from a study of blood T cell repertoires in COVID-19. The wider study: Whether acute or convalescent, the COVID-19 samples came from the United States, Italy and Spain. Sample material is recorded as cDNA or gDNA derived from T cells, B-cell-depleted T cells, or PBMCs.

Per the study methods: Nucleated cell number was recorded as an estimate derived from reference gene primer amplification. This table comes from immunoSEQ multiplex PCR, and its TCRdb copy is limited to in-frame clones, with some not included. D and trimming come from the DNA, and the V and J calls and clone size come from that table. The table shows around 270,000 clones, with roughly nine tenths occurring only once. Per the germline V gene, CDR1 is SGHNT and CDR2 is YYREEE (reference sequence). With 0 bases removed from V and 2 bases from J, the gap between germline ends came to 9 bases. There are 15 residues in the CDR3.

The clonotype was recovered from a man between 40 and 49 years old who had recovered from COVID-19. Sequenced input: peripheral blood. The chain combines TRBV5-4 with TRBJ1-5; D is possibly TRBD1 (6 bases). The CDR3 DNA reads as TGTGCCAGCAGCTTGGACAGGGTACGCAATCAGCCCCAGCATTTT. This encodes CASSLDRVRNQPQHF.